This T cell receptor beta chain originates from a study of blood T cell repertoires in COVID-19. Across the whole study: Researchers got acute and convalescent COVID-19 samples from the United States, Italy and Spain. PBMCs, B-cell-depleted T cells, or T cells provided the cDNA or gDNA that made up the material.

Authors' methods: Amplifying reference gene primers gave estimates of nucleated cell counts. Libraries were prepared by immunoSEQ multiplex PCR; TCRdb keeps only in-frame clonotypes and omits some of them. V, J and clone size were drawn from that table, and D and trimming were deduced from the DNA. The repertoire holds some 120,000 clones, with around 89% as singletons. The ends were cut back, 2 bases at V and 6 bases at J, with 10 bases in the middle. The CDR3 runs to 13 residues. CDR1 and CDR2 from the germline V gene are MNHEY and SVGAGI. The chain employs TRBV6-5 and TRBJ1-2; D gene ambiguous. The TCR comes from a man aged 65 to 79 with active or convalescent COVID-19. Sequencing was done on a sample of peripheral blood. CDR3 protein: CASSYVGSDGYTF. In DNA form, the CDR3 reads TGTGCCAGCAGTTACGTGGGGAGCGATGGCTACACCTTC.